The rows below give T cell receptor beta chains drawn from one sample of a study of radiotherapy plus CTLA-4 blockade in lung cancer. Assay: immunoSEQ multiplex PCR; the TCRdb copy retains only in-frame clones and omits some. This table has around 2,800 clones, approximately 88% appearing once. The specimen comprised tumor tissue, sampled from a patient treated with radiotherapy plus ipilimumab. Every receptor here comes from a human donor with non-small cell lung cancer that progressed on radiotherapy plus ipilimumab. Each CDR3 is given with its conserved first and last residue. The D gene is left open where the match is weak. Clone size is given for some rows only: seen once, a few or many times, or a class if the clone is expanded.

v_gene	len	abundance	j_gene	d_gene	CDR3aa	CDR3nt
TRBV5-7	18	.	TRBJ2-3	TRBD2	CASSLAVAGGLMTDTQYF	TGTGCCAGCAGCTTGGCGGTAGCGGGGGGGCTCATGACAGATACGCAGTATTTT
TRBV29-1	12	.	TRBJ1-1	.	CSVGKGNTEAFF	TGCAGCGTTGGAAAGGGTAACACTGAAGCTTTCTTT
TRBV6-1	15	.	TRBJ2-3	.	CASSEWKGRMDTQYF	TGTGCCAGCAGTGAATGGAAGGGTAGGATGGATACGCAGTATTTT
TRBV6-1	13	.	TRBJ1-4	.	CASSERNGEKLFF	TGTGCCAGCAGTGAACGCAACGGTGAAAAACTGTTTTTT
TRBV6-5	11	.	TRBJ1-5	.	CARLPGQPQHF	TGCGCCAGGCTCCCGGGACAGCCCCAGCATTTT
TRBV9	15	.	TRBJ2-3	.	CASSVAVDSTDTQYF	TGTGCCAGCAGCGTAGCCGTGGATAGCACAGATACGCAGTATTTT
TRBV5-1	15	.	TRBJ2-5	TRBD1	CASSSNGQGQETQYF	TGCGCCAGCAGTTCGAACGGACAGGGCCAAGAGACCCAGTACTTC
TRBV2	15	.	TRBJ1-5	.	CASKVDGYSNQPQHF	TGTGCCAGCAAAGTTGACGGATATAGCAATCAGCCCCAGCATTTT
TRBV9	14	.	TRBJ2-3	TRBD1	CASSAFTGADTQYF	TGTGCCAGCAGCGCGTTTACAGGGGCAGATACGCAGTATTTT
TRBV28	13	.	TRBJ1-4	.	CASSLPGNEKLFF	TGTGCCAGCAGTTTACCGGGGAATGAAAAACTGTTTTTT
TRBV9	15	once	TRBJ2-7	.	CASSVAPGGKPEQYF	TGTGCCAGCAGCGTAGCTCCAGGGGGGAAACCCGAGCAGTACTTC
TRBV27	17	.	TRBJ2-4	.	CTSNLYRPTVAKNIQYF	TGTACCAGCAATTTATACCGTCCCACAGTAGCCAAAAACATTCAGTACTTC
TRBV7-6	13	.	TRBJ2-2	.	CASSPLGSGELFF	TGTGCCAGCAGCCCCTTGGGGTCCGGGGAGCTGTTTTTT
TRBV18	11	.	TRBJ1-1	.	CASSPQGEAFF	TGTGCCAGCTCACCACAGGGTGAAGCTTTCTTT
TRBV5-1	16	.	TRBJ2-2	TRBD1	CASSLGQGIGTGELFF	TGCGCCAGCAGCTTGGGACAGGGGATTGGGACCGGGGAGCTGTTTTTT
TRBV7-2	16	.	TRBJ1-4	TRBD1	CASSKEGTGRSEKLFF	TGTGCCAGCAGCAAGGAAGGGACAGGGAGGAGTGAAAAACTGTTTTTT
TRBV21-1	12	.	TRBJ1-1	.	CASSTGRAEAFF	TGTGCCAGCAGCACGGGGAGGGCTGAAGCTTTCTTT
TRBV28	15	.	TRBJ1-5	.	CASSLYWTENQPQHF	TGTGCCAGCAGTTTATACTGGACAGAGAATCAGCCCCAGCATTTT
TRBV6-5	14	.	TRBJ1-1	TRBD1	CASSFASGGTEAFF	TGTGCTAGCAGTTTTGCATCAGGGGGCACTGAAGCTTTCTTT
TRBV9	15	.	TRBJ1-5	.	CASSVAGSLDQPQHF	TGTGCCAGCAGCGTAGCAGGGTCCCTCGATCAGCCCCAGCATTTT
TRBV7-2	15	few	TRBJ1-1	TRBD1	CASSLIGTGGTEAFF	TGTGCCAGCAGCTTAATCGGGACAGGGGGTACTGAAGCTTTCTTT
TRBV18	12	.	TRBJ2-3	.	CASSPSTDTQYF	TGTGCCAGCTCCCCTAGCACAGATACGCAGTATTTT
TRBV2	14	few	TRBJ2-3	.	CASVRDRSTDTQYF	TGTGCCAGCGTACGGGACCGGAGCACAGATACGCAGTATTTT
TRBV4-3	15	.	TRBJ2-5	.	CASSTQAGGGETQYF	TGCGCCAGCAGCACCCAAGCAGGGGGGGGTGAGACCCAGTACTTC
TRBV7-6	15	.	TRBJ2-7	TRBD1	CASSPRDRGLYEQYF	TGTGCCAGCAGCCCAAGGGACAGGGGGCTGTACGAGCAGTACTTC
TRBV5-1	19	few	TRBJ2-3	TRBD2	CASSLGLAGGSHWADTQYF	TGCGCCAGCAGCTTGGGACTAGCGGGGGGTTCTCATTGGGCAGATACGCAGTATTTT
TRBV9	14	.	TRBJ2-3	TRBD1	CASSVGQGWDTQYF	TGTGCCAGCAGCGTAGGACAGGGTTGGGATACGCAGTATTTT
TRBV5-1	14	.	TRBJ2-7	TRBD2	CASSSSGGAYEQYF	TGCGCCAGCAGCTCGAGCGGGGGGGCTTACGAGCAGTACTTC
TRBV15	16	.	TRBJ2-3	TRBD2	CATQHRGGLRTDTQYF	TGTGCCACCCAGCATCGGGGGGGGCTTCGCACAGATACGCAGTATTTT
TRBV5-1	16	.	TRBJ1-1	TRBD1	CASSASGQGANTEAFF	TGCGCCAGCAGCGCATCGGGACAGGGGGCGAACACTGAAGCTTTCTTT
TRBV6-5	14	.	TRBJ1-6	.	CASRFGTPNSPLHF	TGTGCCAGCAGATTCGGGACACCCAATTCACCCCTCCACTTT
TRBV6-5	12	.	TRBJ2-7	.	CASSYVGREQYF	TGTGCCAGCAGTTACGTAGGGCGCGAGCAGTACTTC
TRBV4-3	13	.	TRBJ1-1	.	CASSQGSTSQAFF	TGCGCCAGCAGCCAAGGGTCGACGTCTCAAGCTTTCTTT
TRBV6-1	15	.	TRBJ1-2	TRBD1	CASSGQGARDNGYTF	TGTGCCAGCAGTGGACAGGGGGCGCGTGATAATGGCTACACCTTC
TRBV7-9	15	few	TRBJ2-7	.	CASSSTGSSSYEQYF	TGTGCCAGCAGCTCAACAGGGTCGAGCTCCTACGAGCAGTACTTC
TRBV11-3	16	.	TRBJ2-2	TRBD2	CASSLGGTSGAGELFF	TGTGCCAGCAGCTTAGGTGGGACTAGCGGGGCCGGGGAGCTGTTTTTT
TRBV4-1	16	.	TRBJ1-1	TRBD1	CASRRDSQTGNTEAFF	TGCGCCAGCAGGCGGGACAGCCAAACGGGGAACACTGAAGCTTTCTTT
TRBV5-1	17	.	TRBJ2-6	.	CASSGSGQFSGANVLTF	TGCGCCAGCAGCGGGAGCGGACAATTCTCTGGGGCCAACGTCCTGACTTTC
TRBV4-3	14	.	TRBJ1-1	.	CASSQGSRNTEAFF	TGCGCCAGCAGCCAAGGTTCCAGGAACACTGAAGCTTTCTTT
TRBV6-5	12	.	TRBJ1-5	.	CASSSGDQPQHF	TGTGCCAGCAGTTCAGGCGATCAGCCCCAGCATTTT